Given below is one TCR beta chain in context. Its antigen is unidentified. Assay: immunoSEQ multiplex PCR; the TCRdb copy retains only in-frame clones and omits some. The sample shows 75,000 to 95,000 clones, around 83% of them seen only once. V shed 7 bases and J 4 bases; nucleotides not matched to a gene: 11. Germline lookup yields CDR1 SGDLS and CDR2 YYNGEE. The CDR3 covers 15 residues. The sample is drawn from a study of lymphopenia after photon versus proton radiotherapy. Study-wide findings and caveats: After the lymphocyte nadir, photon-treated repertoires showed oligoclonal expansion, especially of CD8+ Temra cells. Photon-treated patients lost naive T cells and TCR diversity; proton-treated stayed stable.

This TCR was sampled from a man in his 60s with pancreatic cancer. Sequences were derived from peripheral blood, sampled from a patient treated with proton-based radiotherapy. The chain recombines TRBV9 with TRBJ2-7; TRBD1 agrees at 10 bases. The CDR3 sequence is CASSRTGGDLYEQYF. The CDR3 DNA reads TGTGCCAGCTCCCGGACAGGGGGGGACCTTTACGAGCAGTACTTC.